Listed below are T cell receptor beta chains from one sample, sequenced in a study of blood T cell repertoires in COVID-19. The method was immunoSEQ multiplex PCR; TCRdb's version includes in-frame clones alone and lacks a portion of them. Found here are about 130,000 clones, 70% to 90% of them singletons; the top ten hold about 2.5%. Sequenced material: PBMCs or T cells enriched from blood (not recorded which). These receptor sequences come from a woman aged 45-65 years who had recovered from COVID-19. Each CDR3 is given with its conserved first and last residue. Each record gives: J gene, CDR3 length, D gene, clone size, V gene, CDR3 protein, CDR3 DNA. The D gene is left open where the match is weak. Not all rows give a size; the values are once, few, many and, for expanded clones, a class.

J: TRBJ1-6
length: 15
D: .
size: .
V: TRBV19
CDR3: CASSIQDSLGSPLHF
DNA: TGTGCCAGTAGTATCCAGGACAGTCTAGGATCACCCCTCCACTTT

J: TRBJ1-4
length: 15
D: .
size: few
V: TRBV25-1
CDR3: CASRAERSRGEKLFF
DNA: TGTGCCAGCAGGGCTGAAAGGAGCAGAGGTGAAAAACTGTTTTTT

J: TRBJ2-5
length: 12
D: .
size: .
V: TRBV19
CDR3: CASRDKQETQYF
DNA: TGTGCCAGTAGGGACAAGCAAGAGACCCAGTACTTC

J: TRBJ1-5
length: 15
D: .
size: .
V: TRBV11-2
CDR3: CASSLAGGVRQPQHF
DNA: TGTGCCAGCAGCTTAGCCGGCGGTGTACGTCAGCCCCAGCATTTT

J: TRBJ1-5
length: 14
D: .
size: .
V: TRBV2
CDR3: CASSDRSEDQPQHF
DNA: TGTGCCAGCAGTGATCGGTCAGAGGATCAGCCCCAGCATTTT

J: TRBJ2-1
length: 16
D: .
size: .
V: TRBV28
CDR3: CASSFIGGDSYNEQFF
DNA: TGTGCCAGCAGTTTTATCGGGGGTGATTCCTACAATGAGCAGTTCTTC

J: TRBJ2-2
length: 14
D: TRBD1
size: .
V: TRBV9
CDR3: CASSATGDTGELFF
DNA: TGTGCCAGCAGCGCGACAGGGGACACCGGGGAGCTGTTTTTT

J: TRBJ1-1
length: 13
D: .
size: .
V: TRBV3-1/TRBV3-2
CDR3: CASSQGGGTEAFF
DNA: TGTGCCAGCAGCCAGGGGGGTGGGACTGAAGCTTTCTTT

J: TRBJ2-5
length: 14
D: .
size: .
V: TRBV11-2
CDR3: CASSLHTSKETQYF
DNA: TGTGCCAGCAGCTTACATACTTCGAAAGAGACCCAGTACTTC

J: TRBJ2-3
length: 15
D: .
size: .
V: TRBV2
CDR3: CASSGRGARTDTQYF
DNA: TGTGCCAGCAGTGGAAGGGGCGCCCGCACAGATACGCAGTATTTT

J: TRBJ2-5
length: 15
D: TRBD2
size: .
V: TRBV19
CDR3: CASSTSGGYPRTQYF
DNA: TGTGCCAGTAGTACTAGCGGGGGGTACCCCCGGACCCAGTACTTC

J: TRBJ1-5
length: 18
D: TRBD1
size: .
V: TRBV19
CDR3: CATSNHIGQGGSNQPQHF
DNA: TGTGCCACCTCAAACCACATAGGACAGGGGGGTAGCAATCAGCCCCAGCATTTT

J: TRBJ1-1
length: 13
D: TRBD1
size: .
V: TRBV27
CDR3: CASQGARNTEAFF
DNA: TGTGCCAGCCAGGGGGCGCGGAACACTGAAGCTTTCTTT

J: TRBJ2-3
length: 12
D: TRBD2
size: once
V: TRBV12-3/TRBV12-4
CDR3: CASRPGGDTQYF
DNA: TGTGCCAGCAGGCCGGGGGGGGATACGCAGTATTTT

J: TRBJ1-3
length: 16
D: .
size: few
V: TRBV19
CDR3: CASRFSWDNSGNTIYF
DNA: TGTGCCAGTAGATTTAGTTGGGACAACTCTGGAAACACCATATATTTT

J: TRBJ2-2
length: 13
D: .
size: .
V: TRBV11-3
CDR3: CASSSSGVGELFF
DNA: TGTGCCAGCAGCTCATCAGGTGTCGGGGAGCTGTTTTTT

J: TRBJ1-1
length: 15
D: .
size: .
V: TRBV27
CDR3: CASSQTGRGGTEAFF
DNA: TGTGCCAGCAGCCAGACAGGTCGTGGGGGCACTGAAGCTTTCTTT

J: TRBJ1-3
length: 13
D: .
size: few
V: TRBV11-2
CDR3: CASSTYSGNTIYF
DNA: TGTGCCAGCAGCACTTACTCTGGAAACACCATATATTTT

J: TRBJ1-1
length: 16
D: TRBD1
size: .
V: TRBV4-3
CDR3: CASSQERARGQTEAFF
DNA: TGCGCCAGCAGCCAAGAACGCGCCAGGGGGCAAACTGAAGCTTTCTTT

J: TRBJ2-5
length: 18
D: TRBD2
size: few
V: TRBV7-9
CDR3: CASSLTSTSGVLQETQYF
DNA: TGTGCCAGCAGCTTAACGTCGACTAGCGGAGTTTTACAAGAGACCCAGTACTTC

J: TRBJ2-7
length: 14
D: .
size: .
V: TRBV2
CDR3: CASSGGTVAYEQYF
DNA: TGTGCCAGCAGTGGCGGGACAGTGGCCTACGAGCAGTACTTC

J: TRBJ1-1
length: 13
D: .
size: .
V: TRBV29-1
CDR3: CSVRQEATTEAFF
DNA: TGCAGCGTGAGACAGGAGGCCACCACTGAAGCTTTCTTT

J: TRBJ2-5
length: 13
D: .
size: .
V: TRBV7-9
CDR3: CASSFRELETQYF
DNA: TGTGCCAGCAGCTTCCGGGAGTTGGAGACCCAGTACTTC

J: TRBJ1-1
length: 14
D: .
size: .
V: TRBV10-3
CDR3: CAISESGLNTEAFF
DNA: TGTGCCATCAGTGAGTCGGGGCTAAACACTGAAGCTTTCTTT

J: TRBJ1-5
length: 15
D: TRBD1
size: .
V: TRBV6-5
CDR3: CASRETGAFNQPQHF
DNA: TGTGCCAGCAGAGAGACAGGGGCCTTCAATCAGCCCCAGCATTTT

J: TRBJ1-1
length: 14
D: .
size: .
V: TRBV5-4
CDR3: CASSFGRGNTEAFF
DNA: TGTGCCAGCAGCTTTGGGAGGGGCAACACTGAAGCTTTCTTT

J: TRBJ1-2
length: 15
D: TRBD1
size: .
V: TRBV11-2
CDR3: CASSLTGQGIYGYTF
DNA: TGTGCCAGCAGCCTCACCGGACAGGGTATCTATGGCTACACCTTC

J: TRBJ2-4
length: 12
D: .
size: .
V: TRBV6-6
CDR3: CASRGELDIQYF
DNA: TGTGCCAGCAGAGGGGAATTGGACATTCAGTACTTC

J: TRBJ1-6
length: 15
D: .
size: .
V: TRBV4-1
CDR3: CASSQGRQYNSPLHF
DNA: TGCGCCAGCAGCCAAGGAAGACAGTATAATTCACCCCTCCACTTT

J: TRBJ2-7
length: 16
D: TRBD1
size: .
V: TRBV14
CDR3: CASSLWDRGPYGEQYF
DNA: TGTGCCAGCAGCCTGTGGGACAGGGGCCCTTACGGGGAGCAGTACTTC

J: TRBJ2-2
length: 16
D: .
size: .
V: TRBV5-8
CDR3: CASSSGQIMNTGELFF
DNA: TGTGCCAGCAGCTCCGGACAGATTATGAACACCGGGGAGCTGTTTTTT

J: TRBJ2-7
length: 11
D: .
size: .
V: TRBV20-1
CDR3: CSAEENYEQYF
DNA: TGCAGTGCAGAGGAGAACTACGAGCAGTACTTC

J: TRBJ2-3
length: 18
D: TRBD2
size: .
V: TRBV9
CDR3: CASSVPGLAGGTTDTQYF
DNA: TGTGCCAGCAGCGTACCGGGACTAGCGGGGGGGACCACAGATACGCAGTATTTT

J: TRBJ2-7
length: 16
D: TRBD2
size: .
V: TRBV3-1/TRBV3-2
CDR3: CASSQDRAGVRWEQYF
DNA: TGTGCCAGCAGCCAAGATCGAGCGGGGGTAAGGTGGGAGCAGTACTTC

J: TRBJ2-7
length: 12
D: .
size: .
V: TRBV2
CDR3: CASTPQAYEQYF
DNA: TGTGCCAGCACCCCGCAGGCGTACGAGCAGTACTTC

J: TRBJ2-1
length: 18
D: TRBD2
size: .
V: TRBV15
CDR3: CATSRQTGLAAAYNEQFF
DNA: TGTGCCACCAGCAGACAAACGGGACTAGCGGCCGCCTACAATGAGCAGTTCTTC

J: TRBJ2-7
length: 12
D: .
size: .
V: TRBV6-5
CDR3: CATRTEAYEQYF
DNA: TGTGCCACTCGGACAGAAGCCTACGAGCAGTACTTC

J: TRBJ1-3
length: 17
D: .
size: .
V: TRBV21-1
CDR3: CASSKASDRYSGNTIYF
DNA: TGTGCCAGCAGCAAAGCCTCGGACAGATACTCTGGAAACACCATATATTTT

J: TRBJ2-7
length: 15
D: TRBD1
size: once
V: TRBV7-8
CDR3: CASSPRGRGNHEQYF
DNA: TGTGCCAGCAGCCCTCGCGGCAGGGGGAACCACGAGCAGTACTTC

J: TRBJ2-3
length: 15
D: .
size: .
V: TRBV5-1
CDR3: CASSPTSFPTDTQYF
DNA: TGCGCCAGCAGCCCCACTAGTTTTCCCACAGATACGCAGTATTTT

J: TRBJ2-4
length: 17
D: TRBD2
size: .
V: TRBV7-6
CDR3: CASSPAWEGRGKNIQYF
DNA: TGTGCCAGCAGTCCAGCCTGGGAGGGGCGAGGCAAAAACATTCAGTACTTC

J: TRBJ1-4
length: 14
D: .
size: .
V: TRBV5-6
CDR3: CASSLTGINEKLFF
DNA: TGTGCCAGCAGCTTGACAGGGATTAACGAAAAACTGTTTTTT

J: TRBJ1-2
length: 14
D: TRBD1
size: .
V: TRBV7-9
CDR3: CASSPGQGDSGYTF
DNA: TGTGCCAGCAGCCCGGGACAGGGGGATAGCGGCTACACCTTC

J: TRBJ1-5
length: 13
D: .
size: .
V: TRBV12-3/TRBV12-4
CDR3: CASRGRVDQPQHF
DNA: TGTGCCAGCAGGGGGAGAGTAGATCAGCCCCAGCATTTT

J: TRBJ1-5
length: 14
D: TRBD1
size: .
V: TRBV19
CDR3: CASQTKRGLQPQHF
DNA: TGTGCCAGTCAGACAAAGAGGGGGCTTCAGCCCCAGCATTTT

J: TRBJ2-7
length: 14
D: .
size: .
V: TRBV12-5
CDR3: CASGDPKGPRGQLF
DNA: TGTGCTAGTGGCGACCCTAAAGGGCCCAGGGGTCAACTCTTC

J: TRBJ2-5
length: 13
D: .
size: .
V: TRBV7-2
CDR3: CASSLESQETQYF
DNA: TGTGCCAGCAGCTTAGAATCACAAGAGACCCAGTACTTC

J: TRBJ2-7
length: 18
D: TRBD1
size: .
V: TRBV19
CDR3: CASSIDPQTGGRSYEQYF
DNA: TGTGCCAGTAGTATAGATCCCCAGACAGGGGGCCGCTCCTACGAGCAGTACTTC

J: TRBJ2-7
length: 16
D: TRBD2
size: few
V: TRBV7-2
CDR3: CASSLIGLAGNYEQYF
DNA: TGTGCCAGCAGCTTGATCGGACTAGCGGGGAACTACGAGCAGTACTTC

J: TRBJ2-7
length: 14
D: .
size: .
V: TRBV28
CDR3: CASSFPTDRREQYF
DNA: TGTGCCAGCAGTTTCCCCACTGACAGGCGCGAGCAGTACTTC

J: TRBJ1-5
length: 15
D: .
size: .
V: TRBV19
CDR3: CASSTQLFGNQPQHF
DNA: TGTGCCAGTAGTACGCAACTATTTGGCAATCAGCCCCAGCATTTT

J: TRBJ1-1
length: 14
D: .
size: .
V: TRBV7-9
CDR3: CASSLTAMNTEAFF
DNA: TGTGCCAGCAGCCTGACAGCAATGAACACTGAAGCTTTCTTT

J: TRBJ2-5
length: 15
D: .
size: .
V: TRBV10-1
CDR3: CASSPETGLGGTQYF
DNA: TGCGCCAGCAGTCCTGAGACTGGTCTCGGAGGGACCCAGTACTTC

J: TRBJ2-7
length: 14
D: .
size: .
V: TRBV7-8
CDR3: CASSRSLASYEQYF
DNA: TGTGCCAGCAGCCGTTCTCTAGCCAGTTACGAGCAGTACTTC

J: TRBJ2-3
length: 15
D: TRBD2
size: few
V: TRBV7-9
CDR3: CASSPLAGGTDTQYF
DNA: TGTGCCAGCAGCCCCCTAGCGGGGGGTACAGATACGCAGTATTTT

J: TRBJ1-2
length: 18
D: TRBD1
size: .
V: TRBV5-6
CDR3: CASSSRDRGRRGSGGYTF
DNA: TGTGCCAGCAGCTCCCGGGACAGGGGGCGAAGGGGAAGTGGTGGCTACACCTTC

J: TRBJ2-1
length: 16
D: TRBD1
size: .
V: TRBV4-1
CDR3: CASSRDRDRGNNEQFF
DNA: TGCGCCAGCAGCCGGGACCGGGACAGGGGAAATAATGAGCAGTTCTTC